This TCR beta chain was recovered during a study of identical twins (dated by TCRdb to about 2016). Background for the entire study: TCR alpha and beta repertoires from monozygotic twins, unrelated adults of various ages and cord blood were deep-sequenced to test whether fetal clonotypes persist. Replicate twin experiments were performed at different times using different library preparation protocols to rule out contamination. Overall results and qualifications from the work: Conclusions relied on cross-sectional statistical analysis, since the same donors could not be followed over many years. Fewer insertions were carried by abundant cord blood beta clonotypes, a similar but weaker trend appeared in young adult naive repertoires, and no such trend appeared in memory repertoires. Compared with coincidental sharing between unrelated individuals, out-of-frame TCR alpha sequences shared between twins had an excess of sequences with low generation probability. Excess twin sharing in beta out-of-frame sequences was weaker because fewer shared sequences lowered the signal-to-noise ratio. Invariant T cells such as MAIT and iNKT could partly confound zero-insertion analyses, though diverse VJ usage argued against this for most clonotypes. Recombination models systematically underestimated out-of-frame TCR alpha sharing in monozygotic twins but agreed with sharing between unrelated individuals.

As regards this clonotype: The specificity of this receptor is unknown. Base qualities are missing; no much larger clone stands one base away.

Libraries were prepared through 5' RACE. The sequencer was an Illumina HiSeq 2000. Template switching introduced a universal primer binding site; the final cDNA contained a unique molecular identifier, enabling accurate counting of TCR cDNA molecules. Specific primers in the conserved constant-segment region were used to synthesize first-strand cDNA for the TCR alpha and beta chains. To control for contamination, every cDNA library carried two barcodes: a SMART-Mk sample barcode plus Illumina barcodes. TruSeq adapter sequences and Illumina sample barcodes were added in two successive PCR steps. Sequencing of the TCR alpha and beta cDNA libraries was done on the Illumina HiSeq platform using custom primers. The paper's data handling went like this. MiGEC processed the raw reads to extract unique molecular identifiers, while MiXCR was used to determine the CDR3 positions. Recombination models were inferred per individual with the repgenHMM and IGoR tools using an EM algorithm. The tcR package in R was used for shared clonotype analysis, with sharing normalized by the product of cloneset sizes. To study raw recombination without the effects of thymic and clonal selection, out-of-frame nonproductive sequences were analyzed. TCRdb reworked the public reads: Q25 trimming with fastp, MiXCR clone assembly, productive beta chains retained. Merged by CDR3 protein, the rows form single entries marked with the most common genes and DNA. The V and J calls, along with clone size, are taken from TCRdb and not from the paper's own processing. The table for this sample lists 1.5 million or so distinct CDR3 sequences; more than 30% of them were counted only once. Together, the top ten hold more than 0.25% of the sample.

Trimming at the junction amounts to 4 bases on V and 3 bases on J, and the germline ends lie 19 bases apart. CDR1 and CDR2 are read off the germline V gene as SQVTM and ANQGSEA. The CDR3 sequence holds 15 residues, the cysteine and phenylalanine included. Only the CDR3 DNA is retained, 45 bases long and in frame from the first base. Every donor was a healthy Caucasian. The V and J genes are TRBV29-1 and TRBJ2-7; matching of 5 bases hints at TRBD2 as the D gene. The TCR comes from a newborn girl in good health. Sequenced sample: cord blood. The DNA sequence reads TGCAGCGTTGCCACCTTAGGGAGATGGGTCTACGAGCAGTACTTC. It specifies CSVATLGRWVYEQYF.